The source of this TCR beta chain is a study of beta chain features in type 1 diabetes (dated 2018 in TCRdb). About the full investigation: Mean age, gender distribution, total cell number and subset yield were not different between patients and healthy donors. A total of roughly 99 million sorted cells were examined across all samples, and the number of cells per subset was strongly correlated with RNA yield. The study compared the TCRB repertoires of sorted circulating CD4+ T cell subsets in recently diagnosed type 1 diabetes patients with those in matched healthy donors. Regulatory and stem cell-like memory subsets were isolated from only 8 patients and about eight healthy donors, whereas naive and central memory subsets came from all 30 or so donors.

A single peripheral blood draw of 95 to 150 mL on average was collected from each donor into heparinised tubes. A BD FACSAria II and a panel including CD45RO, CCR7, CD25, CD127, CD95 and CD27 were used to sort naive, central memory, regulatory and stem cell-like memory CD4+ T cells. Every sorted population had a purity above 95%. Right away, PBMCs were isolated by Lymphoprep density gradient centrifugation and were stained directly, with no culture step. So that batch effects would be minimized, each experiment stained and sorted samples in pairs, pairing one healthy donor with one patient. Trimming takes 2 bases off V and 5 bases off J; junction bases not matched to a gene: 11. Including the terminal cysteine and phenylalanine, the CDR3 comprises 15 residues. The entry retains the CDR3 DNA only, 45 bases that are in frame from base 1. In the germline V gene (reference sequence), CDR1 corresponds to GTSNPN and CDR2 to SVGIG.

The High Capacity cDNA Reverse Transcription Kit was used to reverse transcribe all of the isolated RNA, meaning that expressed TCRB transcripts were what got sequenced. Naive, central memory and regulatory T cell samples underwent deep immunoSEQ sequencing, averaging around 3.6 million total reads per sample. Sorted cells were lysed in RLT buffer and RNA was extracted with DNase-treated RNeasy Micro or Mini kits, depending on cell number. To prevent cross-contamination, every cell subset was processed on its own, while patient and healthy donor samples were processed together. The immunoSEQ multiplex PCR was used to amplify TCRB sequences from cDNA, yielding 87-bp fragments that span the CDR3 region. Amplicons were sequenced on the Illumina HiSeq platform. The study's own analysis went as follows. Synthetic template baselines were used to correct PCR bias computationally, reads within Hamming distance 2 were collapsed, and singletons that could not be merged were discarded. Reads were aligned against IMGT to assign V, D and J genes, CDR3 length and insertions or deletions at six rearrangement sites. Within each subset, clonotype counts were normalized to the number of sorted cells before true diversity and Gini coefficients were calculated with the tcR R package. The overlap coefficient, calculated on TCRB nucleotide sequences, was used to measure repertoire sharing. TCRdb took this table from immuneACCESS and kept in-frame rearrangements with V and J called. Such tables lack part of the clones; where checked against another copy, unresolved V genes explain under half of the gap, and the rest is unexplained. V, J and clone size are taken as reported in that table, and D and trimming were inferred from the DNA itself. Within this sample are around 180,000 clones, with around 13% of them counted one time only. The ten largest clones add up to 0.6% to 0.8% of the sample.

Overall study outcomes, separate from this receptor: Only small numbers of individuals were included in the HLA sub-analyses, which left unresolved whether HLA type had any influence on TCRB rearrangement. Because cDNA rather than genomic DNA was sequenced, highly expressing activated cells could have been over-represented, although no difference in activation and CD3 levels was found between groups. Patients with type 1 diabetes made fewer insertions and deleted more nucleotides at VDJ recombination sites, implying thymic rearrangement abnormalities. Shorter templates might have been favored by PCR, but patient and control samples were amplified and corrected together, so both groups would have been affected equally by any skew. Naive, central memory and regulatory TCRB repertoires appeared to be more similar among patients than among healthy donors. In all four CD4+ subsets, TCRB CDR3 length was moderately but significantly shorter in type 1 diabetes patients.

Turning to this clone: The clone's antigen remains unknown. The record has no base qualities; no much larger clone is one base away.

The rearranged chain carries TRBV30 and TRBJ2-5, with 7 bases aligning to TRBD2. The sample was central memory CD4+ T cells from blood. The receptor was isolated from a young woman in good health. For the CDR3, the sequence is CAWSLLLSGVETQYF. The nucleotide sequence reads TGTGCCTGGAGTTTGCTTTTAAGCGGGGTCGAGACCCAGTACTTC.